This T cell receptor beta chain derives from a study of T-cell memory formation after mild COVID-19. Whole-study findings and limits: Memory from before infection featured some responding clones, which suggests cross-reactive memory joined.

TCRdb re-called the 5' RACE reads with MiXCR, one entry per CDR3 protein. The sample holds under 350,000 distinct CDR3 sequences, 16% seen once. A note on this clonotype: The antigen is undetermined.

Germline values: CDR1 SGHRS, CDR2 YFSETQ. The CDR3 extends over 16 amino acids. Trimming shortened V by 1 base and J by 1 base, and 14 bases separated the two germline ends. Sequencing used PBMCs or a T cell subset sorted from them (not recorded which). The TCR originated in a man in his late teens or twenties who had mild COVID-19 (a few samples of this study predate the infection). Cell type and time point are not known. The chain combines TRBV5-1 with TRBJ1-1; D gene uncertain. DNA of the CDR3: TGCGCCAGCAGCTTGAAGGTCTCCCTCGGGAACACTGAAGCTTTCTTT. Translating gives CASSLKVSLGNTEAFF. The complete variable domain, with remaining parts taken from reference TRBV5-1 and TRBJ1-1, reads KAGVTQTPRYLIKTRGQQVTLSCSPISGHRSVSWYQQTPGQGLQFLFEYFSETQRNKGNFPGRFSGRQFSNSRSEMNVSTLELGDSALYLCASSLKVSLGNTEAFFGQGTRLTVV.